The entry below gives a single T cell receptor beta chain sequence along with its context. This specimen belongs to a study of blood T cell repertoires in COVID-19. Across the whole study: The origin of the acute and convalescent COVID-19 samples was the United States, Italy and Spain. PBMCs, B-cell-depleted T cells, or T cells were the source of the cDNA or gDNA that made up the material.

How the authors handled the data: Nucleated cell counts were estimated from reference gene primer amplification. Data came from immunoSEQ multiplex PCR; TCRdb stores just in-frame clones and leaves some out. V and J calls and clone size are those listed in that table; D and trimming were worked out from the DNA. The sample includes approximately 140,000 clones, around 88% of them seen just once. V lost 3 bases and J lost 2, with 11 bases in between. Germline assignment: CDR1 MNHNS and CDR2 SASEGT. The CDR3 runs 14 residues. The sample taken for sequencing was peripheral blood. This TCR came from a man aged 50-60 years with active or convalescent COVID-19. This rearrangement joins TRBV6-1 to TRBJ2-7; D perhaps matches TRBD2 (5 bases). Written as DNA, the CDR3 is TGTGCCAGCAGTGAGCTGCTCGGGGCCTACGAGCAGTACTTC. Its translation is CASSELLGAYEQYF.